The 22 T cell receptor beta chains below were found in one sample sequenced in a study of CD8+CD57+ T cells in acquired aplastic anemia. Genomic DNA, serving as template, underwent TCR beta VDJ and CDR3 profiling. TCRdb analysed the reads with MiXCR anew, one entry per CDR3 protein. The repertoire has 180,000 or so distinct CDR3 sequences, approximately 45% of them found once; the top ten carry about 2.9%. Sequenced sample: sorted CD4+, CD8+, or CD8+CD57+ T cells (not recorded which) from PBMCs. The receptor set was obtained from a human donor in good health.

The chain recombines TRBV15 with TRBJ2-2; 8 nucleotides line up with TRBD1. Germline V gene sequence: CDR1 LNHNV, CDR2 YYDKDF (reference sequence). CDR3 length equals 17 residues. V lost 8 bases, J lost 3 bases, and 14 bases stayed unmatched. The CDR3 reads CATGTDPGGLDTGELFF. DNA of the CDR3: TGTGCCACCGGCACCGATCCAGGGGGCTTGGACACCGGGGAGCTGTTTTTT.

For this clonotype: A much larger clone lies a single base off, so this may be a read error. V gene TRBV5-5 combines with J gene TRBJ2-6, with D perhaps assigned TRBD1 or TRBD2 (5 bases each). The CDR3 has 16 amino acids. From germline, CDR1 is SGHKS and CDR2 YYEKEE (reference sequence). The V gene lost 0 bases and the J gene lost 2 bases, with 9 bases spanning the gap. Here the CDR3 reads CASSLAGRPGANVLTF. CDR3 nucleotide sequence: TGTGCCAGCAGCTTGGCGGGGCGCCCTGGGGCCAACGTCCTGACTTTC.

The CDR3 nucleotides read TGTGCCAGTAGTATAGGCACAGGCCCCTCCTACGAGCAGTACTTC. It encodes CASSIGTGPSYEQYF. V and J are TRBV19 and TRBJ2-7; D may be TRBD1 (5 bases). In germline, CDR1 is LNHDA, CDR2 SQIVND (reference sequence). The CDR3 extends over 15 amino acids. V lost 1 base and J lost 0, with 10 bases in between.

This chain connects TRBV2 to TRBJ2-7; no clear D gene. The CDR3 runs to 12 residues. Looked up from germline, CDR1 is SNHLY and CDR2 is FYNNEI. V lost 6 bases to trimming and J lost 5 bases, with 11 bases between them. The CDR3 loop reads CASRLGGNEQYF. The CDR3 DNA follows: TGTGCCAGCAGGCTAGGTGGCAACGAGCAGTACTTC.

This clonotype was counted at least ten times. This rearrangement joins TRBV7-9 to TRBJ2-5; 7 nucleotides align to TRBD2. CDR3 length equals 14 residues. Trimming removed 3 bases from V and 5 bases from J; junction bases left unmatched: 6. Germline V gene data show CDR1 as SEHNR and CDR2 as FQNEAQ (reference sequence). CDR3 DNA: TGTGCCAGCAGCTTCCCCGGGGGGATTGAGACCCAGTACTTC. Translating it yields CASSFPGGIETQYF.

This clonotype was found many times. The chain uses TRBV20-1 and TRBJ2-5, with D unresolved. The CDR3 spans 13 residues. Germline CDR1 DFQATT, CDR2 SNEGSKA (reference sequence). Trimming left V 1 base short and J 4 bases short, with 10 bases between. CDR3 protein: CSARGSGRETQYF. The CDR3 coding sequence is TGCAGTGCTAGAGGCTCGGGCCGAGAGACCCAGTACTTC.

This sequence joins TRBV19 and TRBJ2-1; 10 bases map to TRBD1. Germline V lookup: CDR1 LNHDA, CDR2 SQIVND (reference sequence). The CDR3 contains 16 residues. The ends lost 4 bases at V and 6 bases at J; junction bases unmatched: 9. The CDR3 DNA follows: TGTGCCAGTAGTAGACAGGGGGCTCGGGGTTCCAATGAGCAGTTCTTC. It encodes CASSRQGARGSNEQFF.

A few counts support this clonotype. The V call is TRBV5-4, the J call TRBJ2-1; D is tentatively TRBD1 or TRBD2 (5 bases each). The CDR3 length is 17 residues. Trimming shortened V by 2 bases and J by 0 bases, and 15 bases separated the two germline ends. The germline V gene has CDR1 SGHNT and CDR2 YYREEE (reference sequence). Here the CDR3 reads CASSLVPGTSSYNEQFF. The CDR3 DNA reads as TGTGCCAGCAGCTTAGTGCCCGGGACCAGCTCCTACAATGAGCAGTTCTTC.

This clonotype was seen repeatedly, ten times or more. This chain uses TRBV11-2 with TRBJ2-1; the D gene is possibly TRBD2 (5 bases). CDR1 SGHAT and CDR2 FQNNGV come from the germline V gene. There are 15 residues in the CDR3. V was shortened by 3 bases and J by 2 bases, with 11 bases between the two germline ends. The CDR3 protein is CASSFTGTTYNEQFF. The CDR3 nucleotides are TGTGCCAGCAGCTTTACGGGAACTACCTACAATGAGCAGTTCTTC.

Concerning this clonotype itself: A read error is possible here, since a much larger clone lies one base away. The chain joins TRBV11-1 to TRBJ2-7, with 15 bases identical to TRBD2. Germline assignment: CDR1 SGHAT and CDR2 FQDESV (reference sequence). The CDR3 totals 16 residues. Trimming at V came to 3 bases and at J to 4 bases, leaving 4 bases not matched to a gene. The CDR3 here is CASSFPGLAGGYEQYF. Written as DNA, the CDR3 is TGTGCCAGCAGCTTCCCGGGACTAGCGGGGGGTTACGAGCAGTACTTC.

The chain carries TRBV20-1 and TRBJ2-7, with D perhaps matching TRBD1 (5 bases). Germline V CDR1 and CDR2: DFQATT, SNEGSKA (reference sequence). This CDR3 is 14 amino acids long. Deletions cut 0 bases from V and 2 bases from J, with 11 bases between. CDR3 DNA sequence: TGCAGTGCTAGAGATCGTAGGACAACCTACGAGCAGTACTTC. This sequence encodes CSARDRRTTYEQYF.

V gene TRBV24-1 combines with J gene TRBJ1-1; D call uncertain. V lost 11 bases, J lost 2 bases, and 20 bases lay in between. This CDR3 contains 15 residues. CDR1 is KGHDR and CDR2 is SFDVKD in the germline V gene. The CDR3 nucleotides are TGTGCCATACAACCGCCGTTAGGCAGAAACACTGAAGCTTTCTTT. It is translated as CAIQPPLGRNTEAFF.

V and J are TRBV24-1 and TRBJ2-3; TRBD2 aligns across 12 bases. J was trimmed by 5 bases and V by 10 bases; bases with no gene match: 9. This CDR3 has 15 residues. Germline CDR1 KGHDR, CDR2 SFDVKD. The CDR3 coding sequence is TGTGCCACTTCCGCTAGCGGGAGGGCCCAAGATACGCAGTATTTT. Translating it yields CATSASGRAQDTQYF.

This chain uses TRBV7-8 with TRBJ2-4, with unresolved D. V lost 5 bases, J lost 6 bases, and 11 bases lay in between. This CDR3 region has 13 residues. CDR1 and CDR2 from the germline V gene are SGHVS and FQNEAQ. The DNA of the CDR3 is TGTGCCAGCAGCCCCAGTTCCTCAAACATTCAGTACTTC. Its translation is CASSPSSSNIQYF.

Note on this clonotype: Relative to the germline gene, one junction end is altered; a read error may explain this. The J gene is TRBJ1-1, the V gene TRBV25-1; tentatively, D is TRBD1 (5 bases). The CDR3 extends over 13 amino acids. Per germline, CDR1 MGHDK and CDR2 SYGVNS. The CDR3 reads CARSSRVNTEAFF. CDR3 in DNA: TGTGCCCGCAGTTCCAGGGTGAACACTGAAGCTTTCTTT.

This clonotype was seen repeatedly, ten times or more. V and J are TRBV24-1 and TRBJ2-5, with D perhaps TRBD2 (5 bases). CDR3 length: 14 amino acids. The germline V gene encodes CDR1 KGHDR and CDR2 SFDVKD. V was cut by 5 bases and J by 1 base, with 10 bases left in between. CDR3: CATSALDSQETQYF. DNA for the CDR3: TGTGCCACCAGTGCTCTGGACTCCCAAGAGACCCAGTACTTC.

The chain employs TRBV29-1 and TRBJ2-6; weak D call: TRBD2 (6 bases). With 3 bases removed from V and 5 bases from J, the gap between germline ends came to 11 bases. CDR1 is SQVTM, CDR2 ANQGSEA, per germline. This CDR3 is 14 amino acids long. CDR3 residues: CSVEGGDRANVLTF. CDR3 DNA: TGCAGCGTTGAGGGGGGTGATCGGGCCAACGTCCTGACTTTC.

The gene calls are TRBV20-1 and TRBJ1-5; D unclear. This CDR3 comprises 13 residues. The germline gives CDR1 DFQATT, CDR2 SNEGSKA (reference sequence). V lost 2 bases to trimming and J lost 3 bases, with 8 bases between them. This CDR3 is CSARPEANQPQHF. CDR3 nucleotide sequence: TGCAGTGCTAGACCCGAAGCCAATCAGCCCCAGCATTTT.

The chain couples TRBV12-3 or TRBV12-4 to TRBJ2-1; 7 nucleotides align to TRBD2. Trimming removed 3 bases from V and 7 bases from J; junction bases left unmatched: 15. The CDR3 spans 17 residues. CDR3 bases: TGTGCCAGCAGTTTCAGGACCGGGACTGGCGGGAGAAATGAGCAGTTCTTC. This gives the protein CASSFRTGTGGRNEQFF.

About this clonotype itself: A much larger clone differs by one base, so this may be a read error. The chain links TRBV11-2 to TRBJ2-6; TRBD1 matches 9 bases. Germline V gene sequence: CDR1 SGHAT, CDR2 FQNNGV. The CDR3 extends over 17 amino acids. With 4 bases clipped from V and 0 bases from J, the junction kept 4 bases outside the gene matches. CDR3 nucleotide sequence: TGTGCCAGCAGCTCGGGACAGGGATACTCTGGGGCCAACGTCCTGACTTTC. Encoded protein: CASSSGQGYSGANVLTF.

This chain connects TRBV25-1 to TRBJ2-2, with 7 bases aligning to TRBD2. This CDR3 region has 17 residues. CDR1 is MGHDK, CDR2 SYGVNS, per germline. The V gene end was trimmed by 1 base and the J gene end by 1 base; junction bases not matched to a gene: 6. Here the CDR3 DNA reads TGTGCCAGCAGTGAATCTAGGGCTAGCGGGAACACCGGGGAGCTGTTTTTT. It codes for CASSESRASGNTGELFF.

In regard to this clonotype: A much larger clone is a single base away; this may be a read error. J is TRBJ1-5 and V is TRBV5-8; no clear D gene. Trimming stripped 4 bases from V and 2 bases from J, with 13 bases between. Germline V lookup: CDR1 SGHTS, CDR2 YDEGEE. The CDR3 extends over 15 amino acids. The CDR3 DNA follows: TGTGCCAGCAGCCCGACTGGTAGGCGCAATCAGCCCCAGCATTTT. It translates to CASSPTGRRNQPQHF.